This T cell receptor beta chain was identified during a study of shared T cell receptors in the human thymus. This CDR3 region has 16 residues. The junction had 6 bases not matched to a gene; V was cut back by 0 bases and J by 2 bases. Germline V lookup: CDR1 LNHNV, CDR2 YYDKDF (reference sequence). Clones were read by immunoSEQ multiplex PCR, and TCRdb kept only the in-frame ones, dropping some. The sample has roughly 500,000 clones; approximately 78% are singletons. The data also belong to a second study, concerning human thymus T cells.

V is TRBV15 and J is TRBJ2-7; 8 bases are shared with TRBD1. The TCR sequence derives from a boy younger than two with a congenital heart defect. Sample: thymocytes. The CDR3 nucleotides read TGTGCCACCAGCAGAGAGGGACAGGTGAAAACCTACGAGCAGTACTTC. Its translation: CATSREGQVKTYEQYF.